This T cell receptor beta chain emerged from a study of radiotherapy plus CTLA-4 blockade in lung cancer. Study summary: Objective responses occurred in approximately 18% of patients; approximately 33% had disease control. Broader study findings: Reports identified early blood T cell clone dynamics, with interferon-beta, as the best response predictor. Researchers report tumor-derived TCR clones expanding in blood after radiotherapy plus ipilimumab.

This clone turned up a few times. The antigen remains undetermined. Libraries were prepared by immunoSEQ multiplex PCR; TCRdb keeps only in-frame clonotypes and omits some of them. Of approximately 47,000 clones detected, roughly 60% appear once; the ten largest clones hold around 18%. The study gave focal radiation plus ipilimumab CTLA-4 blockade to patients with chemo-refractory metastatic non-small-cell lung cancer. This TCR was sampled from a human donor with non-small cell lung cancer who had a partial response to radiotherapy plus ipilimumab. Sequences were derived from peripheral blood, sampled from a patient treated with radiotherapy plus ipilimumab.

The CDR3 sequence is CASSLKSPYNEQFF. CDR3 DNA: TGTGCCAGCAGCTTGAAGAGTCCCTACAATGAGCAGTTCTTC. The gene calls are TRBV7-2 and TRBJ2-1; D call uncertain. The CDR3 spans 14 residues. Between the trimmed V and J ends, which lost 3 bases and 2 bases, there was a span of 8 bases. Looked up from germline, CDR1 is SGHTA and CDR2 is FQGNSA. The whole variable domain, remainder taken from reference TRBV7-2 and TRBJ2-1, is GAGVSQSPSNKVTEKGKDVELRCDPISGHTALYWYRQSLGQGLEFLIYFQGNSAPDKSGLPSDRFSAERTGGSVSTLTIQRTQQEDSAVYLCASSLKSPYNEQFFGPGTRLTVL.